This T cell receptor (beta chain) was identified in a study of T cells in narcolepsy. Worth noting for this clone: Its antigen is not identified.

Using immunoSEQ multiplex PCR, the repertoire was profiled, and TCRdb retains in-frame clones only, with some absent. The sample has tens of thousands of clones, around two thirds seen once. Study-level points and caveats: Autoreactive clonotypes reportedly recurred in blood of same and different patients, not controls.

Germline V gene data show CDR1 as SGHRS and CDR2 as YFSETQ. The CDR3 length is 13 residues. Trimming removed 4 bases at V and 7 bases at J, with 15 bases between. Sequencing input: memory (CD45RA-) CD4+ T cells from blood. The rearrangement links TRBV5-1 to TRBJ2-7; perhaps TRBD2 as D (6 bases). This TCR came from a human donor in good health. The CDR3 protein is CASSPRPGGEQYF. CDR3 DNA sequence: TGCGCCAGCAGCCCCCGGCCTGGGGGGGAGCAGTACTTC.